This TCR beta chain is drawn from a study of IL-17A CD8 T cells in psoriatic arthritis synovium. About the full investigation: The goal of the study was to define the phenotype, molecular profile and function of synovial IL-17A+CD8+ T cells in psoriatic arthritis pathogenesis. Overall study outcomes, separate from this receptor: Only three patients were included in the TCR sequencing, a limited sample size that the authors acknowledged. Although some individual clones took up over 4% of the repertoire, most synovial CD8+ subsets stayed polyclonal. Because no psoriatic arthritis synovial tissue samples were available, cells were taken from synovial fluid instead of synovial tissue.

Ends trimmed: V by 4 bases, J by 10 bases; bases unmatched to a gene: 12. The germline V gene supplies CDR1 MDHEN and CDR2 SYDVKM. There are 16 amino acids in the CDR3, from cysteine to phenylalanine inclusive. Only the CDR3 DNA is retained, 48 bases long and in frame from the first base. Synovial fluid effusions were aspirated from the actively inflamed joints of patients with psoriatic arthritis. Memory CD8+ T cells in synovial fluid were sorted patient by patient into Tc17 (IL-17A+) cells, bulk memory cells and Tc1 (IL-17A-IFNgamma+) cells in order to compare their TCR repertoires. The Classification of Psoriatic Arthritis Study Group (CASPAR) criteria were met by the psoriatic arthritis patients. CD45RA-CD27+/- plus CD45RA+CD27- cells were sorted as bulk memory CD8+ T cells. In three patients with psoriatic arthritis, sorted CD8+ T cell subsets from synovial fluid were put through TCRbeta sequencing. Before use, synovial fluid mononuclear cells were separated with Lymphoprep and cryopreserved in liquid nitrogen. The medium used for cryopreservation was made up of about 50% fetal calf serum and about 9.8% dimethyl sulfoxide.

The sample holds a few counts of this clone. This clone's antigen is unknown. No quality values exist for individual bases; no much larger clone is one base distant. After DNA extraction (Qiagen), TCRbeta V-D-J rearrangements were amplified in a bias-controlled manner and then sequenced at high throughput (immunoSEQ; Adaptive Biotech). The paper's processing steps were these. The immunoSEQ Analyzer platform was used for sequence-level analysis of productive sequences. Clonality was calculated as 1 minus Pielou's evenness, with values from 0 (highly polyclonal) to 1 (monoclonal). Repertoire overlap between subsets was quantified with the Morisita index, from 0 (no similarity) to 1 (complete similarity). Held by TCRdb, this immuneACCESS table contains in-frame sequences only and omits some clones. Under half of the omission traces to an unresolved V gene where checked; the cause of the rest is unknown. The D gene and trimming were derived from the DNA, and the V and J assignments and clone size from that table. The sample records approximately 1,800 clones, 69% of which are singletons. The ten largest clones capture 7% to 9.5% of the sample.

This receptor was obtained from a human donor with psoriatic arthritis. The rearrangement combines TRBV28 with TRBJ2-1; 11 bases in the middle match TRBD2. Sample: memory CD8+ T cells from synovial fluid. The intended sense of this specimen's cell subset or site label: bulk memory CD8+ T cells (CD45RA-CD27+/- and CD45RA+CD27-). The DNA reads as follows: TGTGCCAGCAGTTCTCCAACTAGCGGGGGAAGATGGGAGCAGTTCTTC. Its product reads: CASSSPTSGGRWEQFF.